These T cell receptor beta chains were read from a single sample in a study of identical twins. TCRdb reprocessed the 5' RACE reads with MiXCR, giving one entry per CDR3 protein. This sample has fewer than 900,000 distinct CDR3 sequences; 18% occur once, and the top ten carry roughly 14%. The same data also went into a second study, on T cells expressing NK-cell markers.

The sequenced sample was PBMCs. Receptors were obtained from a woman younger than 30 in good health. CDR3s include the opening cysteine and the closing phenylalanine or tryptophan. Each record gives: D gene, J gene, clone size, V gene, CDR3 DNA, CDR3 protein. D genes are given only for firm matches. Expanded clones are given a class, and other clones once, few, many or no size at all.

>-|TRBJ1-1|-|TRBV5-5
TGTGCCAGCAGCTTGACACGAACTCAGGGGACTGAAGCTTTCTTT
CASSLTRTQGTEAFF
>-|TRBJ2-2|few|TRBV5-6
TGTGCCAGCAGCTTGGGCAGCCCAGAAGAGCTGTTTTTT
CASSLGSPEELFF
>TRBD1|TRBJ1-5|few|TRBV12-3/TRBV12-4
TGTGCCAGCAGTTCGGACAGGGGTAATCAGCCCCAGCATTTT
CASSSDRGNQPQHF
>-|TRBJ1-5|few|TRBV9
TGTGCCAGCAGCCGAAGCGGGTATAGCAATCAGCCCCAGCATTTT
CASSRSGYSNQPQHF
>-|TRBJ2-1|-|TRBV20-1
TGCAGTGCACGGGAGGAGCAGTTCTTC
CSAREEQFF
>TRBD2|TRBJ2-2|few|TRBV9
TGTGCCAGCAGCGCCAGCGGGAGACGGACCGGGGAGCTGTTTTTT
CASSASGRRTGELFF
>-|TRBJ2-1|-|TRBV5-1
TGCGCCAGCAGCTTGGCCCGTACGGAGCATGAGCAGTTCTTC
CASSLARTEHEQFF
>TRBD1|TRBJ2-7|-|TRBV10-3
TGTGCCACCGCGGGACAGGATTCCTACGAGCAGTACTTC
CATAGQDSYEQYF
>-|TRBJ2-1|-|TRBV20-1
TGCTGTGCTAGAGGCATCCTTCGGGACCGGAATAACAATGAGCAGTTCTTC
CCARGILRDRNNNEQFF
>-|TRBJ2-5|once|TRBV5-5
TGTGCCAGCAGCCAGCCCGGGAATCAGGAGACCCAGTACTTC
CASSQPGNQETQYF
>TRBD1|TRBJ2-2|-|TRBV6-2/TRBV6-3
TGTGCCAGCAGTTACTCGATCAGGGGGTTAAGATTAGTCACCGGGGAGCTGTTTTTT
CASSYSIRGLRLVTGELFF
>-|TRBJ1-2|-|TRBV27
TGTGCCAGCAGTTATTCCGGCCACAGCGGGGGCTACACCTTC
CASSYSGHSGGYTF
>TRBD1|TRBJ2-5|few|TRBV5-1
TGCGCCAGCAGCTTGGTACAGGGGGGTCAAGAGACCCAGTACTTC
CASSLVQGGQETQYF
>-|TRBJ2-2|few|TRBV10-2
TGCGCCAGCCGGAATGGGAGACCCGGGGAGCTGTTTTTT
CASRNGRPGELFF
>TRBD1|TRBJ1-2|few|TRBV6-4
TGTGCCAGACAACGGCCGACCGGGACAGGGGACGTGAAGGACTATGGCTACACCTTC
CARQRPTGTGDVKDYGYTF
>-|TRBJ2-1|few|TRBV6-4
TGTGCCAGCAGTGAACGGGCCCAGCGCTCCTACAATGAGCAGTTCTTC
CASSERAQRSYNEQFF
>TRBD2|TRBJ2-7|few|TRBV27
TGTGCCAGCAGTTTTCGGACTAGCGGGCGCTGGGAGCAGTACTTC
CASSFRTSGRWEQYF
>TRBD1|TRBJ2-7|-|TRBV6-1
TGTGCCAGCAGTAGTCCCGGGACAGGGGGATCCGAGCAGTACTTC
CASSSPGTGGSEQYF
>-|TRBJ1-2|many|TRBV7-2
TGTGCCAGCAGCTCCAGGGGATATGGCTACACCTTC
CASSSRGYGYTF
>-|TRBJ1-1|few|TRBV12-3/TRBV12-4
TGTGCCAGCAGTTTTAGCGTGATCGGCACTGAAGCTTTCTTT
CASSFSVIGTEAFF
>-|TRBJ1-2|many|TRBV5-1
TGCGCCAGCAGCTTGTTAGGACAGCCTGAAGGTGGCTACACCTTC
CASSLLGQPEGGYTF
>-|TRBJ2-4|few|TRBV29-1
TGCAGCGTTCTAAAGGCGGACTCGGCCAAAAACATTCAGTACTTC
CSVLKADSAKNIQYF
>TRBD2|TRBJ2-2|-|TRBV7-2
TGTGCCAGCAGCTCTAGCGGGATGAGCACCGGGGAGCTGTTTTTT
CASSSSGMSTGELFF
>-|TRBJ2-7|-|TRBV7-2
TGTGCCAGCAGCCAGGACAAAAGCGAGCAGTACTTC
CASSQDKSEQYF
>-|TRBJ2-1|-|TRBV19
TGTGCCAGTACTGGGATCTACGGGAATGAGCAGTTCTTC
CASTGIYGNEQFF
>TRBD2|TRBJ2-4|-|TRBV11-1
TGTGCCAGCAGCGCCTTACTAGCGGGAGGGTTAACCAAAAACATTCAGTACTTC
CASSALLAGGLTKNIQYF
>-|TRBJ2-1|-|TRBV5-1
TGCGCCAGCAGCGGTGGGAGAAACTCCTACAATGAGCAGTTCTTC
CASSGGRNSYNEQFF
>-|TRBJ1-1|-|TRBV7-2
TGTGCCAGCAGCCGGGGTGGATTCATGAACACTGAAGCTTTCTTT
CASSRGGFMNTEAFF
>-|TRBJ2-2|few|TRBV10-3
TGTGCCATCAGTGGACCCCCCCCCATCACGAACACCGGGGAGCTGTTTTTT
CAISGPPPITNTGELFF
>-|TRBJ2-2|few|TRBV6-5
TGTGCCAGCAGTTACAGCATCGGGGCCGGGGAGCTGTTTTTT
CASSYSIGAGELFF
>TRBD1|TRBJ2-7|-|TRBV6-1
TGTGCCAGCAGTGAAGCGATCACAGGGGGCTACGAGCAGTACTTC
CASSEAITGGYEQYF
>TRBD1|TRBJ1-1|few|TRBV6-5
TGTGCCAGCATTAACCTTCGCAGGGGGACTGAAGCTTTCTTT
CASINLRRGTEAFF
>TRBD1|TRBJ2-1|-|TRBV11-2
TGTGCCAGCAGCTCCCGGACAGGTGCTTTGTGGGGTGAGCAGTTCTTC
CASSSRTGALWGEQFF
>-|TRBJ2-1|few|TRBV7-9
TGTTCCAGCAGCCGGGGTGAGAATGAGCAGTTCTTC
CSSSRGENEQFF
>TRBD2|TRBJ2-1|-|TRBV4-1
TGCGCCAGCAGCCAAGATCCCCGGGGGGGACACAATGAGCAGTTCTTC
CASSQDPRGGHNEQFF
>-|TRBJ2-7|few|TRBV12-3/TRBV12-4
TGTGCCAGCAGTCGCACCCTCGGTAGCGGACCCTCCTACGAGCAGTACTTC
CASSRTLGSGPSYEQYF
>TRBD1|TRBJ2-5|-|TRBV10-2
TGCGCCAGCAGTGTCGGACGCAGGGGGGAGACCCAGTACTTC
CASSVGRRGETQYF
>TRBD2|TRBJ2-3|-|TRBV12-3/TRBV12-4
TGTGCCAGCAGCCAATCTTTAGGGACTAGCCCCTCCACAGATACGCAGTATTTT
CASSQSLGTSPSTDTQYF
>-|TRBJ1-6|few|TRBV9
TGTGCCAGCAGCGTTACCGACAACAAATTTTCACCCCTCCACTTT
CASSVTDNKFSPLHF
>-|TRBJ2-3|-|TRBV29-1
TGCAGCGTCCTGGGTATATCCTCCCGTGGAAATACGCAGTATTTT
CSVLGISSRGNTQYF
>TRBD1|TRBJ1-5|few|TRBV9
TGTGCCAGCAGCGAGGGGGCACAGGGAGGTCAGCCCCAGCATTTT
CASSEGAQGGQPQHF
>TRBD1|TRBJ2-7|few|TRBV20-1
TGCAGTGCCGAGGACAGGGTCTTAACCCAGTCCTACGAGCAGTACTTC
CSAEDRVLTQSYEQYF
>TRBD1|TRBJ2-4|-|TRBV6-2/TRBV6-3
TGTGCCAGCACCGCGGACAGGCTGGCAGCCAAAAACATTCAGTACTTC
CASTADRLAAKNIQYF
>TRBD2|TRBJ2-5|-|TRBV15
TGTGCCACCAGCAGCACACTAGCGGGGCCATTCCAAGAGACCCAGTACTTC
CATSSTLAGPFQETQYF
>TRBD1|TRBJ2-7|-|TRBV7-9
TGTGCCAGCAGCTTAGCGGGACAGTCAAGGTGGCAGTACTTC
CASSLAGQSRWQYF
>TRBD2|TRBJ2-1|-|TRBV10-3
TGTGCCGCAGAAAGGGGACTAGCCCCCAATGAGCAGTTCTTC
CAAERGLAPNEQFF
>-|TRBJ1-5|-|TRBV10-3
TGTGCCATCAGTGAGTTAGCCGCTAGTCAGCCCCAGCATTTT
CAISELAASQPQHF